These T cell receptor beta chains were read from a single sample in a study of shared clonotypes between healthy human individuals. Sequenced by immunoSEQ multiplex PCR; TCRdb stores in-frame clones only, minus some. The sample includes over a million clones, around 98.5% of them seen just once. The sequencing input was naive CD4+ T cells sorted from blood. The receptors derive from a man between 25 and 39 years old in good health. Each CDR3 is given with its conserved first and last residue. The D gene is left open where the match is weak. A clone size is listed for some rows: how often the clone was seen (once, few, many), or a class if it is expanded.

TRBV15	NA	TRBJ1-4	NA	CATSRDGPMFF	TGTGCCACCAGCAGAGATGGCCCAATGTTTTTT
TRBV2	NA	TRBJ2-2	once	CASSETRQNTGELFF	TGTGCCAGCAGTGAAACGAGACAGAACACCGGGGAGCTGTTTTTT
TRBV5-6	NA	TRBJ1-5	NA	CASSLEQGRGQPQHF	TGTGCCAGCAGCTTAGAACAGGGTCGGGGTCAGCCCCAGCATTTT
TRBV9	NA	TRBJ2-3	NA	CASSEGSRAPDTQYF	TGTGCCAGCAGCGAGGGGAGCAGGGCGCCAGATACGCAGTATTTT
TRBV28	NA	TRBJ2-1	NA	CASSYRGEQFF	TGTGCCAGCAGTTATCGGGGTGAGCAGTTCTTC
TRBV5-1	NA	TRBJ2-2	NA	CASLGAVGTGELFF	TGCGCCAGCCTGGGCGCGGTCGGCACCGGGGAGCTGTTTTTT
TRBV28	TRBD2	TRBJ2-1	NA	CASSGTSGINEQFF	TGTGCCAGCAGCGGGACTAGCGGGATTAATGAGCAGTTCTTC
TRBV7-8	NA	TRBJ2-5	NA	CASSTPRRETQYF	TGTGCCAGCAGCACACCTCGGCGGGAGACCCAGTACTTC
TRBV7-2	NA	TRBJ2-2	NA	CASSPTGRTPGELFF	TGTGCCAGCAGCCCTACCGGCAGGACCCCTGGGGAGCTGTTTTTT
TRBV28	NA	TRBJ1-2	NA	CASSLPGGQGIYGYTF	TGTGCCAGCAGTCTCCCGGGAGGGCAGGGCATCTATGGCTACACCTTC
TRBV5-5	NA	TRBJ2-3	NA	CASSSDWPDTQYF	TGTGCCAGCAGCTCGGACTGGCCAGATACGCAGTATTTT
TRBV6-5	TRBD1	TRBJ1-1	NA	CASSPGQMNTEAFF	TGTGCCAGCAGCCCGGGACAGATGAACACTGAAGCTTTCTTT
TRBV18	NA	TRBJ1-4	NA	CASSPTRGGGQQPSEKLFF	TGTGCCAGCTCACCGACCCGGGGCGGGGGGCAACAGCCATCGGAAAAACTGTTTTTT
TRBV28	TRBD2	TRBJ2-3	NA	CASSSRAAGFTDTQYF	TGTGCCAGCAGTTCCCGAGCAGCGGGATTCACAGATACGCAGTATTTT
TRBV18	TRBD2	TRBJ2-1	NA	CASSPGLAGLQSSYNEQFF	TGTGCCAGCTCACCGGGACTAGCGGGATTACAGAGCTCCTACAATGAGCAGTTCTTC
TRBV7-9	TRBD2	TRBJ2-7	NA	CASSPSGSGYEQYF	TGTGCCAGCAGCCCTAGCGGGAGTGGTTACGAGCAGTACTTC
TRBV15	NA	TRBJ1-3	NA	CATSSQNTIYF	TGTGCCACCAGCAGCCAAAACACCATATATTTT
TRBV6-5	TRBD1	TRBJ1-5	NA	CASSSGGNQPQHF	TGTGCCAGCAGTTCAGGGGGAAATCAGCCCCAGCATTTT
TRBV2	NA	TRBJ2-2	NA	CASSVGQNTGELFF	TGTGCCAGCAGTGTGGGACAGAACACCGGGGAGCTGTTTTTT